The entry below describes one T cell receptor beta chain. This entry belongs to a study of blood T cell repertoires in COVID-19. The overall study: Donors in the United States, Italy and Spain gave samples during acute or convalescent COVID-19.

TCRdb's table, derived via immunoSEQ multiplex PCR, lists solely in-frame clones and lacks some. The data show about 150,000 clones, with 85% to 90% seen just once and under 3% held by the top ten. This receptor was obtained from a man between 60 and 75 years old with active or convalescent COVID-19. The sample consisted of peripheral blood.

The CDR3 DNA reads TGTGCCAGCAGTAACGGACAGTTCGGGGCCCAGTACTTC. This translates into CASSNGQFGAQYF. The genes are TRBV6-2 or TRBV6-3 and TRBJ2-5; a possible D gene is TRBD1 (6 bases). There are 13 residues in the CDR3. V was shortened by 5 bases and J by 9 bases, with 16 bases between the two germline ends. Germline CDR1 MNHEY, CDR2 SVGEGT.